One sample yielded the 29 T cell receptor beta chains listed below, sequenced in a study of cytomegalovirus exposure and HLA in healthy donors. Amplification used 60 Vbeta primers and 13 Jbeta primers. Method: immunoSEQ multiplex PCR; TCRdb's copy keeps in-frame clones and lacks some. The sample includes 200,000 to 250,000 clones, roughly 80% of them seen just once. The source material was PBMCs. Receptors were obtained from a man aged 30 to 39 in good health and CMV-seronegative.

CDR3 sequence: CASSQTLTPNTGELFF. The DNA of the CDR3 is TGTGCCAGCAGCCAAACTCTGACACCGAACACCGGGGAGCTGTTTTTT. This chain connects TRBV7-9 to TRBJ2-2; D is uncertain. There are 16 residues in the CDR3. Germline V CDR1 and CDR2: SEHNR, FQNEAQ (reference sequence). V was pared by 5 bases and J by 0 bases, with 13 bases between.

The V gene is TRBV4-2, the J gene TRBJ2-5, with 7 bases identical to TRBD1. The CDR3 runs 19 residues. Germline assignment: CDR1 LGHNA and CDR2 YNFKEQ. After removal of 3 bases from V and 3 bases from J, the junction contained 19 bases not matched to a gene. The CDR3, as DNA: TGTGCCAGCAGCCACACTGGTCGTTCGTCGATTCAGGGGGAAGAGACCCAGTACTTC. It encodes CASSHTGRSSIQGEETQYF.

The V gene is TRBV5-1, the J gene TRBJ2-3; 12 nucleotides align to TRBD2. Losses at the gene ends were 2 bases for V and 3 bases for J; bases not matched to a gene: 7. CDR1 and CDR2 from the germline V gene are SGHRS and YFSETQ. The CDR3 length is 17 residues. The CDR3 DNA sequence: TGCGCCAGCAGCTTACTAGCGGGGGGAGTAGGGACAGATACGCAGTATTTT. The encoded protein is CASSLLAGGVGTDTQYF.

The CDR3 region is CASSLAWGAYEQYF. The CDR3 coding sequence is TGCGCCAGCAGCTTGGCCTGGGGGGCCTACGAGCAGTACTTC. The chain has TRBV5-1 and TRBJ2-7, with D possibly being TRBD2 (6 bases). V was pared by 0 bases and J by 2 bases, with 9 bases between. Germline values: CDR1 SGHRS, CDR2 YFSETQ. CDR3 length: 14 amino acids.

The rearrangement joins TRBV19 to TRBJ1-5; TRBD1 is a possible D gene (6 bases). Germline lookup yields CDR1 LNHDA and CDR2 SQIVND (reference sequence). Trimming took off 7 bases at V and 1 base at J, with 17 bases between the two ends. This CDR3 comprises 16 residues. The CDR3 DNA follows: TGTGCCAGTACCTCCAGGGGCCCTCGGAGCAATCAGCCCCAGCATTTT. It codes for CASTSRGPRSNQPQHF.

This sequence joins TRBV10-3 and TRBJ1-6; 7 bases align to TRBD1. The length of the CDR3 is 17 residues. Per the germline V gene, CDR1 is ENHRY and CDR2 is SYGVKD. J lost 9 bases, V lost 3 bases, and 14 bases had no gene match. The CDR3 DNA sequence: TGTGCCATCAGTGACCCCTCGGCCAAGGGGGCAGGTTCACCCCTCCACTTT. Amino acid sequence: CAISDPSAKGAGSPLHF.

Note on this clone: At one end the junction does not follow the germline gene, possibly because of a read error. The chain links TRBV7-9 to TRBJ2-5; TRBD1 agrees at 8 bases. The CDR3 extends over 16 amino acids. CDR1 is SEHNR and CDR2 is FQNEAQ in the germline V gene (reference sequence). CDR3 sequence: CSSSLASGTGQETQYF. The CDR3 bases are TGTTCCAGCAGCTTAGCCTCGGGGACAGGCCAAGAGACCCAGTACTTC.

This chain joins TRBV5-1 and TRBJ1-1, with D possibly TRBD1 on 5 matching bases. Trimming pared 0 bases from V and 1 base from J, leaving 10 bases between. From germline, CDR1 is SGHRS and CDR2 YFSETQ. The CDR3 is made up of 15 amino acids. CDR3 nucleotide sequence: TGCGCCAGCAGCTTGGTCCCAGGACAGAACACTGAAGCTTTCTTT. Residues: CASSLVPGQNTEAFF. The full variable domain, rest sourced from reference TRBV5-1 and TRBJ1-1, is KAGVTQTPRYLIKTRGQQVTLSCSPISGHRSVSWYQQTPGQGLQFLFEYFSETQRNKGNFPGRFSGRQFSNSRSEMNVSTLELGDSALYLCASSLVPGQNTEAFFGQGTRLTVV.

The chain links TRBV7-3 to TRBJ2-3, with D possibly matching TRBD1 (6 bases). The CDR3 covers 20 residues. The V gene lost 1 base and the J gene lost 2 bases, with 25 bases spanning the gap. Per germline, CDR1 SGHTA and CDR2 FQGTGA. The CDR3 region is CASSLKPRGIRAGSTDTQYF. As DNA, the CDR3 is TGTGCCAGCAGCTTAAAACCCAGGGGAATCAGGGCCGGCTCCACAGATACGCAGTATTTT.

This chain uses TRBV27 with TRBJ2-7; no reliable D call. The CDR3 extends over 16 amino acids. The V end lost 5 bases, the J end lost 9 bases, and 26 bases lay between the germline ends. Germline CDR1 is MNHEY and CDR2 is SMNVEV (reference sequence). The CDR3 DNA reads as TGTGCCAGCAGTCCGAAAAATCGGGTAGCCTCCGGGTGGCAGTACTTC. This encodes CASSPKNRVASGWQYF.

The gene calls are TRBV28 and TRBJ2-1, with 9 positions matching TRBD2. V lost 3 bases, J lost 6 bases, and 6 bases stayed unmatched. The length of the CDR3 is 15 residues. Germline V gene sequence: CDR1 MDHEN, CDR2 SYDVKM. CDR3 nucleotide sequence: TGTGCCAGCAGTTTCTCGGGCGGGGGGGTCAATGAGCAGTTCTTC. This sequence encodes CASSFSGGGVNEQFF.

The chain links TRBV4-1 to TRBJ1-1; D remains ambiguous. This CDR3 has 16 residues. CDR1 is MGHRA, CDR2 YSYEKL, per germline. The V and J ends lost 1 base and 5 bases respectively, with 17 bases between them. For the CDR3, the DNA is TGCGCCAGCAGCCAAGTCCCCCCCCAGTTCGGGACTGAAGCTTTCTTT. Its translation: CASSQVPPQFGTEAFF.

DNA of the CDR3: TGTGCCAGCAGCGCGGACAGACTCTATGGCTACACCTTC. Its translation: CASSADRLYGYTF. The chain recombines TRBV7-2 with TRBJ1-2; maybe TRBD1 (6 bases). Trimming removed 5 bases from V and 4 bases from J, with 11 bases in between. CDR1 SGHTA and CDR2 FQGNSA come from the germline V gene. The CDR3 is made up of 13 amino acids. Looking up the rest from reference TRBV7-2 and TRBJ1-2 gives the full variable domain: GAGVSQSPSNKVTEKGKDVELRCDPISGHTALYWYRQSLGQGLEFLIYFQGNSAPDKSGLPSDRFSAERTGGSVSTLTIQRTQQEDSAVYLCASSADRLYGYTFGSGTRLTVV.

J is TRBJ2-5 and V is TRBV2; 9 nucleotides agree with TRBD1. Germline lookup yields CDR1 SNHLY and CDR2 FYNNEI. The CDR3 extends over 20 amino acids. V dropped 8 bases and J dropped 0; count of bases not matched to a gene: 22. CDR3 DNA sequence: TGTGCCAGCGGCCGGGACAGGGACGGTTTCACGATCCTTCACCAAGAGACCCAGTACTTC. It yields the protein CASGRDRDGFTILHQETQYF.

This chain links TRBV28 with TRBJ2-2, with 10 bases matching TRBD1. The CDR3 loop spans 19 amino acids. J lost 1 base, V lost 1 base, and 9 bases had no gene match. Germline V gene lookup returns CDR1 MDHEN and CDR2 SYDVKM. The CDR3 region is CASSLYTPGQGVNTGELFF. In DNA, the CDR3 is TGTGCCAGCAGTTTATATACCCCAGGACAGGGGGTGAACACCGGGGAGCTGTTTTTT.

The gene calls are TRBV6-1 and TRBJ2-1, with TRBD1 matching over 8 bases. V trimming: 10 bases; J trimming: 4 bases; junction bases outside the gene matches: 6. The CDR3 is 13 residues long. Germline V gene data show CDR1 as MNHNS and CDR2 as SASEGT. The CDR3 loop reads CATRQGSYNEQFF. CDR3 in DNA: TGTGCCACCCGACAGGGGTCGTACAATGAGCAGTTCTTC.

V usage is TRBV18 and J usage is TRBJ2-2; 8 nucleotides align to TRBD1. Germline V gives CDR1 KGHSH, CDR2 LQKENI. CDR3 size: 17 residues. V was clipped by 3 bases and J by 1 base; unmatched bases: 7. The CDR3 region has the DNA TGTGCCAGCTCACCCGTACCAGGGACAGGGAACACCGGGGAGCTGTTTTTT. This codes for CASSPVPGTGNTGELFF. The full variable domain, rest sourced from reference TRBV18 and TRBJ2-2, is NAGVMQNPRHLVRRRGQEARLRCSPMKGHSHVYWYRQLPEEGLKFMVYLQKENIIDESGMPKERFSAEFPKEGPSILRIQQVVRGDSAAYFCASSPVPGTGNTGELFFGEGSRLTVL.

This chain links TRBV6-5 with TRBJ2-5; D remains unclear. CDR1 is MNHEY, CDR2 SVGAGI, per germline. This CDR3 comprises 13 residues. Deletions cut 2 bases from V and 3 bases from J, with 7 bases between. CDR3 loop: CASSYGEEETQYF. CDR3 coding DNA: TGTGCCAGCAGTTACGGAGAGGAAGAGACCCAGTACTTC.

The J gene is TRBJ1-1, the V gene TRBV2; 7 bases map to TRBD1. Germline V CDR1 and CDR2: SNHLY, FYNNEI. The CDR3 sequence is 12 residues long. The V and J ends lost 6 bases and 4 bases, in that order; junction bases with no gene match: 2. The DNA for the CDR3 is TGTGCCAGCAGACAGGGGACCACTGAAGCTTTCTTT. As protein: CASRQGTTEAFF.

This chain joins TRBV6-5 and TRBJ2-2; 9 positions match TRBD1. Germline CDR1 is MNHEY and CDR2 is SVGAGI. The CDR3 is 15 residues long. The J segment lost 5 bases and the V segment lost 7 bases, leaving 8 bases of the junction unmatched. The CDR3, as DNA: TGTGCCAGCAATACGCACAGGGGGCCGACCGGGGAGCTGTTTTTT. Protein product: CASNTHRGPTGELFF.

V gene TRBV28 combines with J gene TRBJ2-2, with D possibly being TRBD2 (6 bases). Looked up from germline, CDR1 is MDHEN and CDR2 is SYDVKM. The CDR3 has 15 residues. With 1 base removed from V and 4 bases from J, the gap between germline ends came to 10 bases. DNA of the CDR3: TGTGCCAGCAGTTTATCCGGGAGTGGCACCGGGGAGCTGTTTTTT. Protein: CASSLSGSGTGELFF.

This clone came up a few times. CDR3: CSVEIGGAYGYTF. CDR3 in DNA: TGCAGCGTTGAGATAGGGGGCGCTTATGGCTACACCTTC. V gene TRBV29-1 combines with J gene TRBJ1-2; 7 positions agree with TRBD1. Trimming at V came to 3 bases and at J to 5 bases, leaving 6 bases not matched to a gene. The CDR3 loop spans 13 amino acids. Germline V gene sequence: CDR1 SQVTM, CDR2 ANQGSEA.

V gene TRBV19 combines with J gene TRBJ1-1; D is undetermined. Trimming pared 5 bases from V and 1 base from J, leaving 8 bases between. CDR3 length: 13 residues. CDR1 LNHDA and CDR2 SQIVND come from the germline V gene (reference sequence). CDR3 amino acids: CASSVAGNTEAFF. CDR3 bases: TGTGCCAGTAGTGTCGCAGGGAACACTGAAGCTTTCTTT.

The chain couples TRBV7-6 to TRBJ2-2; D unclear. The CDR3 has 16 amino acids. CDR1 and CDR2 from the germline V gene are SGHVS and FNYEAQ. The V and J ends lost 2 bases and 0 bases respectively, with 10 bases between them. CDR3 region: CASSLLSVANTGELFF. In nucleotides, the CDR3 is TGTGCCAGCAGCTTATTAAGTGTAGCGAACACCGGGGAGCTGTTTTTT.

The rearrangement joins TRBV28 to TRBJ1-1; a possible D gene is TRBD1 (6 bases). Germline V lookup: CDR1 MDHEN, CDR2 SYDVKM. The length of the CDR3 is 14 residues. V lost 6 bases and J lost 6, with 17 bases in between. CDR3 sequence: CASSSSAGGPEAFF. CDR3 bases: TGTGCCAGCAGCTCCTCTGCTGGGGGCCCTGAAGCTTTCTTT.

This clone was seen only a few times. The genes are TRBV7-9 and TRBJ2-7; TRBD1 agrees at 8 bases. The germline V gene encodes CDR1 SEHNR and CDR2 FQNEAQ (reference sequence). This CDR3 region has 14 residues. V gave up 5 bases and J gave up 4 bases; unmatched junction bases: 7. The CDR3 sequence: CASSPRQGSYEQYF. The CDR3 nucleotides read TGTGCCAGCAGCCCGAGACAGGGGTCTTACGAGCAGTACTTC.

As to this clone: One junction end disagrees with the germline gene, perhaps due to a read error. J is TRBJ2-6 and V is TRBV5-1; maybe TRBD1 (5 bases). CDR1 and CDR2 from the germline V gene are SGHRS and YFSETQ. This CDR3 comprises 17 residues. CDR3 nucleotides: TGCGCCAGCAGCTTACAACTGTCTCTGAATGGGGCCAGCGTCCTGACTTTC. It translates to CASSLQLSLNGASVLTF. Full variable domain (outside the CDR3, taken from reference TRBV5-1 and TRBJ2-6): KAGVTQTPRYLIKTRGQQVTLSCSPISGHRSVSWYQQTPGQGLQFLFEYFSETQRNKGNFPGRFSGRQFSNSRSEMNVSTLELGDSALYLCASSLQLSLNGASVLTFGAGSRLTVL.

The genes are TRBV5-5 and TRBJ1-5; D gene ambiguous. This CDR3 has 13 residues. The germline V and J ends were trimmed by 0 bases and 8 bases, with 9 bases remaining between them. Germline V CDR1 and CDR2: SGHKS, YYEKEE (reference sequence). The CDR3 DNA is TGTGCCAGCAGCTTGGACCCCGAGGAGCCCCAGCATTTT. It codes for CASSLDPEEPQHF.

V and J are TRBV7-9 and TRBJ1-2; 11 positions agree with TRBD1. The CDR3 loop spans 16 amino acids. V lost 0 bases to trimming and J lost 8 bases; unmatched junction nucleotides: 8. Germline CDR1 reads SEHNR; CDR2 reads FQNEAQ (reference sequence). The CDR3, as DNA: TGTGCCAGCAGCTTAGCGAGGACAGGGGGCTCGTGGGGCTACACCTTC. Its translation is CASSLARTGGSWGYTF.